One T cell receptor (beta chain) is described in this entry. This entry belongs to a study of blood T cell repertoires in COVID-19. Study-level information: Collection of acute and convalescent COVID-19 samples took place in the United States, Italy and Spain. Sources were T cells, B-cell-depleted T cells, or PBMCs; the material itself was cDNA or gDNA.

Produced via immunoSEQ multiplex PCR; TCRdb's table is partial and in-frame only. This table holds approximately 230,000 clones, about 90% found once. Trimming cost V 5 bases and J 8 bases; bases outside gene matches: 3. This CDR3 region has 13 residues. The V call is TRBV12-3 or TRBV12-4, the J call TRBJ1-6; 7 nucleotides agree with TRBD1. The material sequenced was peripheral blood. The receptor was isolated from a man aged 80 or over with acute or convalescent COVID-19. In DNA form, the CDR3 reads TGTGCCAGCAGTCTGCAGGGGGATTCACCCCTCCACTTT. This translates into CASSLQGDSPLHF.